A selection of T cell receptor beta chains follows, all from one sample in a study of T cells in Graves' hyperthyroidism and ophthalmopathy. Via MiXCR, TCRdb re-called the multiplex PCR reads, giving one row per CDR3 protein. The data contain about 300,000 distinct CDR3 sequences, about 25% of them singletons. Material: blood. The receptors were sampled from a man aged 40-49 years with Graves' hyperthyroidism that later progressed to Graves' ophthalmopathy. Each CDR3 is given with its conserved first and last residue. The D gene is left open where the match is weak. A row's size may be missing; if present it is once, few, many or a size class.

cdr3_nt: TGTGCCAGCAGCCTAGACAGGGTCAATGGCTACACCTTC; cdr3_aa: CASSLDRVNGYTF; d_call: TRBD1; clone_size: many; j_call: TRBJ1-2; v_call: TRBV9
cdr3_nt: TGTGCCAGCAGCTTGGGGTCGAGCTCCTACAATGAGCAGTTCTTC; cdr3_aa: CASSLGSSSYNEQFF; d_call: .; clone_size: .; j_call: TRBJ2-1; v_call: TRBV7-3
cdr3_nt: TGCGCCAGCAGCCAAGTAGGGCTAGCGGGACGGGAGACCCAGTACTTC; cdr3_aa: CASSQVGLAGRETQYF; d_call: TRBD2; clone_size: many; j_call: TRBJ2-5; v_call: TRBV4-1
cdr3_nt: TGCGCCAGCAGCTTGGCCCCGGGACCCGATGAAGAGACCCAGTACTTC; cdr3_aa: CASSLAPGPDEETQYF; d_call: .; clone_size: .; j_call: TRBJ2-5; v_call: TRBV5-1
cdr3_nt: TGTGCCAGCAGTTTATATCTTCTGACAGACCACACCGGGGAGCTGTTTTTT; cdr3_aa: CASSLYLLTDHTGELFF; d_call: .; clone_size: many; j_call: TRBJ2-2; v_call: TRBV27
cdr3_nt: TGTGCCAGCAGTGAAGACCGCCCTAACCAAGAGACCCAGTACTTC; cdr3_aa: CASSEDRPNQETQYF; d_call: .; clone_size: many; j_call: TRBJ2-5; v_call: TRBV6-1
cdr3_nt: TGTGCCAGCAGTCCGCCGGGGGTCACCGGGGAGCTGTTTTTT; cdr3_aa: CASSPPGVTGELFF; d_call: .; clone_size: .; j_call: TRBJ2-2; v_call: TRBV27
cdr3_nt: TGTGCCAGCAGCAAAGGGTCTGAATACGAGCAGTACTTC; cdr3_aa: CASSKGSEYEQYF; d_call: .; clone_size: many; j_call: TRBJ2-7; v_call: TRBV7-8
cdr3_nt: TGTGCCAGCAGTTACACCACAGGCTACGAGCAGTACTTC; cdr3_aa: CASSYTTGYEQYF; d_call: .; clone_size: many; j_call: TRBJ2-7; v_call: TRBV7-9
cdr3_nt: TGTGCCAGCAGTTTCTTTGGGACATCCTACGAGCAGTACTTC; cdr3_aa: CASSFFGTSYEQYF; d_call: .; clone_size: many; j_call: TRBJ2-7; v_call: TRBV25-1
cdr3_nt: TGTGCCAGCAGCGTAGCCGCAGGGGGCAGCTATGGCTACACCTTC; cdr3_aa: CASSVAAGGSYGYTF; d_call: TRBD1; clone_size: many; j_call: TRBJ1-2; v_call: TRBV9
cdr3_nt: TGTGCCAGCAGCCAAGATAGCCGTATGGGGGAGACCCAGTACTTC; cdr3_aa: CASSQDSRMGETQYF; d_call: .; clone_size: many; j_call: TRBJ2-5; v_call: TRBV4-2
cdr3_nt: TGTGCCAGCAGCTTACGTGCTAATTCACCCCTCCACTTT; cdr3_aa: CASSLRANSPLHF; d_call: .; clone_size: .; j_call: TRBJ1-6; v_call: TRBV11-2
cdr3_nt: TGTGCCAGCAGTGACAGGGGGCGTAACACCGGGGAGCTGTTTTTT; cdr3_aa: CASSDRGRNTGELFF; d_call: TRBD1; clone_size: few; j_call: TRBJ2-2; v_call: TRBV12-3/TRBV12-4
cdr3_nt: TGTGCCAGCAGTAGACTCTCTGGGAACACTGAAGCTTTCTTT; cdr3_aa: CASSRLSGNTEAFF; d_call: .; clone_size: many; j_call: TRBJ1-1; v_call: TRBV6-5
cdr3_nt: TGTGCCAGCAGTTTTAAGGGATCCAAAAACATTCAGTACTTC; cdr3_aa: CASSFKGSKNIQYF; d_call: .; clone_size: many; j_call: TRBJ2-4; v_call: TRBV12-3/TRBV12-4
cdr3_nt: TGCAGTGCTAGTCCCCACTGGGGACCATCCCAAGAGACCCAGTACTTC; cdr3_aa: CSASPHWGPSQETQYF; d_call: .; clone_size: many; j_call: TRBJ2-5; v_call: TRBV20-1
cdr3_nt: TGCAGTGCTAGCAATCAGCCCCAGCATTTT; cdr3_aa: CSASNQPQHF; d_call: .; clone_size: many; j_call: TRBJ1-5; v_call: TRBV20-1
cdr3_nt: TGTGCCAGCAGTTTCTTGGGTGGGATGGGGAACACTGAAGCTTTCTTT; cdr3_aa: CASSFLGGMGNTEAFF; d_call: .; clone_size: .; j_call: TRBJ1-1; v_call: TRBV28
cdr3_nt: TGTGCCAGCAGCTTAGATCTGGTCGGGACCCTGCGCTTT; cdr3_aa: CASSLDLVGTLRF; d_call: .; clone_size: many; j_call: TRBJ1-1; v_call: TRBV7-2
cdr3_nt: TGTGCCAGCATCCCCGGGACAGGGGCGTATTCACCCCTCCACTTT; cdr3_aa: CASIPGTGAYSPLHF; d_call: TRBD1; clone_size: .; j_call: TRBJ1-6; v_call: TRBV27
cdr3_nt: TGTGCCAGCTCACTAAATAACCAAGAGACCCAGTACTTC; cdr3_aa: CASSLNNQETQYF; d_call: .; clone_size: many; j_call: TRBJ2-5; v_call: TRBV18
cdr3_nt: TGTGCCAGCAGCCATGTGGACAGATTATACGAGCAGTACTTC; cdr3_aa: CASSHVDRLYEQYF; d_call: .; clone_size: many; j_call: TRBJ2-7; v_call: TRBV14
cdr3_nt: TGTGCCAGCAGCCGGGGGGAGGAGTACTTC; cdr3_aa: CASSRGEEYF; d_call: TRBD2; clone_size: .; j_call: TRBJ2-7; v_call: TRBV9
cdr3_nt: TGTGCCAGCAGCCCGACAATGACTAGCGGGAGAAGAAACGAGCAGTACTTC; cdr3_aa: CASSPTMTSGRRNEQYF; d_call: TRBD2; clone_size: many; j_call: TRBJ2-7; v_call: TRBV7-8
cdr3_nt: TGTGCCAGCAGCAATTCGGAGACCCAGTACTTC; cdr3_aa: CASSNSETQYF; d_call: .; clone_size: many; j_call: TRBJ2-5; v_call: TRBV7-9
cdr3_nt: TGTGCCAGCAGTTTTAGCGGGACATCCACGGCGGGGAACTATGGCTACACCTTC; cdr3_aa: CASSFSGTSTAGNYGYTF; d_call: .; clone_size: many; j_call: TRBJ1-2; v_call: TRBV27
cdr3_nt: TGCAGTGCTAGAGATCGACTAGCGGGAAACTACGAGCAGTACTTC; cdr3_aa: CSARDRLAGNYEQYF; d_call: TRBD2; clone_size: many; j_call: TRBJ2-7; v_call: TRBV20-1
cdr3_nt: TGTGCCAGCAGCCCCTGGTCTGAGAACGAGCAGTACTTC; cdr3_aa: CASSPWSENEQYF; d_call: .; clone_size: once; j_call: TRBJ2-7; v_call: TRBV6-1
cdr3_nt: TGCGCCAGCAGCTCGGCGGGACCCTACGAGCAGTACTTC; cdr3_aa: CASSSAGPYEQYF; d_call: .; clone_size: many; j_call: TRBJ2-7; v_call: TRBV5-1
cdr3_nt: TGCAGCGTTGAAGTGCAGGGGGCGAGGGAGCAGTACTTC; cdr3_aa: CSVEVQGAREQYF; d_call: TRBD1; clone_size: .; j_call: TRBJ2-7; v_call: TRBV29-1
cdr3_nt: TGTGCCAGCAGTGAGTCGGGACAGGGCACTGAAGCTTTCTTT; cdr3_aa: CASSESGQGTEAFF; d_call: TRBD1; clone_size: once; j_call: TRBJ1-1; v_call: TRBV6-1
cdr3_nt: TGTGCCAGCAGCCAAGGGAGGATCTCTGGAAACACCATATATTTT; cdr3_aa: CASSQGRISGNTIYF; d_call: .; clone_size: many; j_call: TRBJ1-3; v_call: TRBV3-1
cdr3_nt: TGCAGTGCTAGGCCCGGGACCTATGGCTACACCTTC; cdr3_aa: CSARPGTYGYTF; d_call: .; clone_size: few; j_call: TRBJ1-2; v_call: TRBV20-1
cdr3_nt: TGTGCCAGCTCGTCAACCTCGCCAGATACGCAGTATTTT; cdr3_aa: CASSSTSPDTQYF; d_call: .; clone_size: many; j_call: TRBJ2-3; v_call: TRBV18
cdr3_nt: TGTGCCAGCAGCTTGAGACCGCGGGGGGTGACCGGGGAGCTGTTTTTT; cdr3_aa: CASSLRPRGVTGELFF; d_call: TRBD2; clone_size: .; j_call: TRBJ2-2; v_call: TRBV11-2
cdr3_nt: TGTGCCAGTAGTATGGGACGGACCTACGAGCAGTACTTC; cdr3_aa: CASSMGRTYEQYF; d_call: .; clone_size: many; j_call: TRBJ2-7; v_call: TRBV19
cdr3_nt: TGCAGTGCTAGAGCTGGACAGGGAAATGACGAGCAGTACTTC; cdr3_aa: CSARAGQGNDEQYF; d_call: TRBD1; clone_size: many; j_call: TRBJ2-7; v_call: TRBV20-1
cdr3_nt: TGTGCCACCAGCAGGGGGACAGAAGCTTTCTTT; cdr3_aa: CATSRGTEAFF; d_call: .; clone_size: .; j_call: TRBJ1-1; v_call: TRBV15
cdr3_nt: TGTGCCAGCAGCTTAGATCAGGGACGCTACGAGCAGTACTTC; cdr3_aa: CASSLDQGRYEQYF; d_call: .; clone_size: .; j_call: TRBJ2-7; v_call: TRBV11-2
cdr3_nt: TGTGCCAGCAGTCCCAGCGGGATTTTGGACTACGAGCAGTACTTC; cdr3_aa: CASSPSGILDYEQYF; d_call: TRBD2; clone_size: many; j_call: TRBJ2-7; v_call: TRBV6-2/TRBV6-3
cdr3_nt: TGCAGCGTTCCGGGACCCGCTTACAACTCCTACGAGCAGTACTTC; cdr3_aa: CSVPGPAYNSYEQYF; d_call: .; clone_size: many; j_call: TRBJ2-7; v_call: TRBV29-1
cdr3_nt: TGTGCCACCAGCTCTCTGAGCTATGGCTACACCTTC; cdr3_aa: CATSSLSYGYTF; d_call: .; clone_size: many; j_call: TRBJ1-2; v_call: TRBV15
cdr3_nt: TGTGCCAGCAGTTTACGATCTGTGAAAAGGGAGCTGTTTTTT; cdr3_aa: CASSLRSVKRELFF; d_call: .; clone_size: many; j_call: TRBJ2-2; v_call: TRBV27
cdr3_nt: TGTGCCAGCAGCCCTGGCCGGGGCCCGTATAGCAATCAGCCCCAGCATTTT; cdr3_aa: CASSPGRGPYSNQPQHF; d_call: .; clone_size: .; j_call: TRBJ1-5; v_call: TRBV28
cdr3_nt: TGCGCCAGCAGCACAGGACTAGCGGTATCCTACGAGCAGTACTTC; cdr3_aa: CASSTGLAVSYEQYF; d_call: TRBD2; clone_size: many; j_call: TRBJ2-7; v_call: TRBV5-1
cdr3_nt: TGTGCCAGCAGCGCCCGATCTAGCGGGAGGAGGGAGACCCAGTACTTC; cdr3_aa: CASSARSSGRRETQYF; d_call: TRBD2; clone_size: .; j_call: TRBJ2-5; v_call: TRBV27
cdr3_nt: TGTGCCTGGACGCTATGGACAGGGGGGGACACTGGAGCTTTCTTT; cdr3_aa: CAWTLWTGGDTGAFF; d_call: TRBD1; clone_size: once; j_call: TRBJ1-1; v_call: TRBV30
cdr3_nt: TGTGCCAGCAGCACCCGGCTCGGGTTCGAGGTGCAGTACTTC; cdr3_aa: CASSTRLGFEVQYF; d_call: .; clone_size: many; j_call: TRBJ2-7; v_call: TRBV7-2
cdr3_nt: TGTGCCAGCAGTGGGACTAGGGACACGCGGTACCAAGAGACCCAGTACTTC; cdr3_aa: CASSGTRDTRYQETQYF; d_call: TRBD2; clone_size: .; j_call: TRBJ2-5; v_call: TRBV12-3/TRBV12-4
cdr3_nt: TGTGCCAGCAGTTTATGGGCCGGGGAAGCTTTCTTT; cdr3_aa: CASSLWAGEAFF; d_call: .; clone_size: many; j_call: TRBJ1-1; v_call: TRBV28
cdr3_nt: TGTGCCAGCAGTCCTGGTCTGGGGTCTTACGAGCAGTACTTC; cdr3_aa: CASSPGLGSYEQYF; d_call: .; clone_size: many; j_call: TRBJ2-7; v_call: TRBV28
cdr3_nt: TGTGCCAGCAGCCCGACTAGCGGGAGATTTCTCGACGAGCAGTACTTC; cdr3_aa: CASSPTSGRFLDEQYF; d_call: TRBD2; clone_size: .; j_call: TRBJ2-7; v_call: TRBV6-1
cdr3_nt: TGCAGCGTTAGATTGGGGCAGTTGAACACTGAAGCTTTCTTT; cdr3_aa: CSVRLGQLNTEAFF; d_call: .; clone_size: .; j_call: TRBJ1-1; v_call: TRBV29-1
cdr3_nt: TGTGCCAGCAGCATCGGGACAGTGACCTACGAGCAGTACTTC; cdr3_aa: CASSIGTVTYEQYF; d_call: TRBD1; clone_size: many; j_call: TRBJ2-7; v_call: TRBV7-9
cdr3_nt: TGCGCCAGCAGCCAAGACGGTGGACAGTGGCCGGGTCAGCCCCAGCATTTT; cdr3_aa: CASSQDGGQWPGQPQHF; d_call: .; clone_size: many; j_call: TRBJ1-5; v_call: TRBV4-1
cdr3_nt: TGCAGTGCCCCCCCGGTAAATGGCTACACCTTC; cdr3_aa: CSAPPVNGYTF; d_call: .; clone_size: many; j_call: TRBJ1-2; v_call: TRBV20-1
cdr3_nt: TGTGCCACCAGTGGTCCAGGGGGCATGTGGACTGAAGCTTTCTTT; cdr3_aa: CATSGPGGMWTEAFF; d_call: TRBD1; clone_size: many; j_call: TRBJ1-1; v_call: TRBV24-1
cdr3_nt: TGTGCCAGCAGCTTCTCCGGACTAGCGAACACCGGGGAGCTGTTTTTT; cdr3_aa: CASSFSGLANTGELFF; d_call: TRBD2; clone_size: many; j_call: TRBJ2-2; v_call: TRBV7-2
cdr3_nt: TGTGCCTGGAGTGTAGGGCTTAATCAGCCCCAGCATTTT; cdr3_aa: CAWSVGLNQPQHF; d_call: .; clone_size: few; j_call: TRBJ1-5; v_call: TRBV30